The 21 T cell receptor beta chains below all came from one sample that was sequenced in a study of shared clonotypes between healthy human individuals. Method: immunoSEQ multiplex PCR; TCRdb's copy keeps in-frame clones and lacks some. The table has around 2.5 million clones, 80% to 95% seen once. The sample taken for sequencing was naive CD4+ T cells from PBMCs. As for subset: CD45RA+ positively selected. These receptors all come from a man between 18 and 29 years old in good health. Some clones in this sample may be carry-over from other donors' samples.

V and J are TRBV6-5 and TRBJ1-4; 8 bases align to TRBD1. CDR1 and CDR2 from the germline V gene are MNHEY and SVGAGI. V lost 1 base and J lost 7; bases outside the gene matches: 5. There are 15 residues in the CDR3. CDR3 DNA sequence: TGTGCCAGCAGTTACTACAGGGGGTTTCTTGAAAAACTGTTTTTT. Translated, it gives CASSYYRGFLEKLFF.

The rearrangement uses TRBV20-1 and TRBJ1-1; D unresolved. The V and J ends lost 6 bases and 7 bases respectively, with 9 bases between them. This CDR3 comprises 10 residues. Per germline, CDR1 DFQATT and CDR2 SNEGSKA (reference sequence). The CDR3 sequence: CSAHSGEAFF. DNA of the CDR3: TGCAGTGCCCACTCTGGTGAAGCTTTCTTT.

This clone occurred once. The V call is TRBV6-5, the J call TRBJ2-7; TRBD2 matches at 8 bases. Germline values: CDR1 MNHEY, CDR2 SVGAGI. After removal of 6 bases from V and 2 bases from J, the junction contained 9 bases not matched to a gene. This CDR3 spans 15 amino acids. The CDR3 DNA reads TGTGCCAGCAGCCTCACGGGGGGGAGGGCCTACGAGCAGTACTTC. Translated, it gives CASSLTGGRAYEQYF.

The chain links TRBV7-8 to TRBJ1-5; the D gene is possibly TRBD1 (6 bases). Germline-derived CDR1 and CDR2 are SGHVS and FQNEAQ. V was pared by 3 bases and J by 7 bases, with 19 bases between. There are 16 residues in the CDR3. The CDR3, as DNA: TGTGCCAGCAGCTTGGGCAGAATGGGGGCCGGGCAGCCCCAGCATTTT. Its translation: CASSLGRMGAGQPQHF. The full variable domain, with the rest looked up from reference TRBV7-8 and TRBJ1-5, is GAGVSQSPRYKVAKRGQDVALRCDPISGHVSLFWYQQALGQGPEFLTYFQNEAQLDKSGLPSDRFFAERPEGSVSTLKIQRTQQEDSAVYLCASSLGRMGAGQPQHFGDGTRLSIL.

The chain is built from TRBV19 and TRBJ2-5; D is uncertain. V shed 6 bases and J shed 4 bases, with 12 bases lying between them. This CDR3 region has 13 residues. Germline V gene sequence: CDR1 LNHDA, CDR2 SQIVND (reference sequence). CDR3 nucleotide sequence: TGTGCCAGTAGCCCGTCCCGAAGAGAGACCCAGTACTTC. It yields the protein CASSPSRRETQYF.

The rearrangement links TRBV4-2 to TRBJ1-1; D might be TRBD1 (5 bases). The CDR3 loop spans 15 amino acids. V lost 0 bases, J lost 4 bases, and 12 bases lay in between. Per germline, CDR1 LGHNA and CDR2 YNFKEQ. The CDR3 nucleotides are TGTGCCAGCAGCCAAGAGGCAAATAGGGGCACTGAAGCTTTCTTT. It yields the protein CASSQEANRGTEAFF.

The chain uses TRBV16 and TRBJ1-4; 7 bases map to TRBD1. Germline V gene data show CDR1 as KGHSY and CDR2 as FQNENV. Trimming at V came to 3 bases and at J to 5 bases, leaving 3 bases not matched to a gene. The CDR3 totals 14 residues. The CDR3 is CASSQDRTNEKLFF. The CDR3 bases are TGTGCCAGCAGCCAGGACAGGACGAATGAAAAACTGTTTTTT. The whole variable domain, filled in from reference TRBV16 and TRBJ1-4, reads GEEVAQTPKHLVRGEGQKAKLYCAPIKGHSYVFWYQQVLKNEFKFLISFQNENVFDETGMPKERFSAKCLPNSPCSLEIQATKLEDSAVYFCASSQDRTNEKLFFGSGTQLSVL.

This chain uses TRBV6-6 with TRBJ1-3, with D perhaps matching TRBD1 (5 bases). The CDR3 has 16 residues. Per the germline V gene, CDR1 is MNHNY and CDR2 is SVGAGI (reference sequence). V was shortened by 6 bases and J by 0 bases, with 15 bases between the two germline ends. The CDR3 nucleotides read TGTGCCAGCAGCCCCGGGACTGGAACCTCTGGAAACACCATATATTTT. Its translation: CASSPGTGTSGNTIYF.

Here the CDR3 reads CASSLGGLNTEAFF. The CDR3 nucleotides read TGTGCCAGCAGTCTAGGGGGTTTGAACACTGAAGCTTTCTTT. The chain uses TRBV6-5 and TRBJ1-1; perhaps TRBD1 as D (6 bases). Trimming pared 5 bases from V and 0 bases from J, leaving 10 bases between. The CDR3 length is 14 residues. Germline CDR1 is MNHEY and CDR2 is SVGAGI.

This clone was picked up one time. The V gene is TRBV5-1, the J gene TRBJ1-4; 7 positions match TRBD1. Germline V gene lookup returns CDR1 SGHRS and CDR2 YFSETQ. Germline trimming cut 0 bases from V and 8 bases from J; bases unmatched to any gene: 7. The CDR3 contains 15 residues. In nucleotides, the CDR3 is TGCGCCAGCAGCTTGGATGGGACAGAAGAAGAAAAACTGTTTTTT. It translates to CASSLDGTEEEKLFF.

This rearrangement joins TRBV6-5 to TRBJ2-1; possibly TRBD1 for D (6 bases). This CDR3 is built from 13 residues. Germline-derived CDR1 and CDR2 are MNHEY and SVGAGI. V lost 6 bases, J lost 6 bases, and 12 bases lay in between. The CDR3 coding sequence is TGTGCCAGCAGCTCCGGACAGATCAATGAGCAGTTCTTC. As protein: CASSSGQINEQFF.

This sequence joins TRBV19 and TRBJ2-7; 9 bases fit TRBD2. Per germline, CDR1 LNHDA and CDR2 SQIVND (reference sequence). V gave up 4 bases and J gave up 2 bases; unmatched junction bases: 0. The length of the CDR3 is 13 residues. CDR3 sequence reads: CASSSGRAYEQYF. The CDR3 region has the DNA TGTGCCAGTAGTAGCGGGAGGGCCTACGAGCAGTACTTC. Based on the CDR3 plus reference TRBV19 and TRBJ2-7, the full variable domain is DGGITQSPKYLFRKEGQNVTLSCEQNLNHDAMYWYRQDPGQGLRLIYYSQIVNDFQKGDIAEGYSVSREKKESFPLTVTSAQKNPTAFYLCASSSGRAYEQYFGPGTRLTVT.

V and J are TRBV28 and TRBJ1-2; D is undetermined. The CDR3 has 14 residues. Trimming pared 6 bases from V and 8 bases from J, leaving 19 bases between. From germline, CDR1 is MDHEN and CDR2 SYDVKM. CDR3 sequence: CASRPQAFIRGYTF. In DNA form, the CDR3 reads TGTGCCAGCAGACCCCAGGCATTTATTCGCGGCTACACCTTC.

V usage is TRBV16 and J usage is TRBJ1-2; perhaps TRBD1 as D (6 bases). Deletions cut 2 bases from V and 4 bases from J, with 17 bases between. CDR1 is KGHSY and CDR2 is FQNENV in the germline V gene. There are 16 residues in the CDR3. In DNA, the CDR3 is TGTGCCAGCAGCCAAGGAAAAGGGGGTGATTTCTATGGCTACACCTTC. This encodes CASSQGKGGDFYGYTF.

This clone was recorded only once. The chain is built from TRBV27 and TRBJ1-1; 7 bases fit TRBD1. The CDR3 totals 18 residues. The J segment lost 2 bases and the V segment lost 6 bases, leaving 18 bases of the junction unmatched. CDR1 is MNHEY and CDR2 is SMNVEV in the germline V gene (reference sequence). Here the CDR3 reads CASRTGVEVYGPNTEAFF. Written as DNA, the CDR3 is TGTGCCAGCAGAACAGGGGTCGAGGTGTACGGTCCCAACACTGAAGCTTTCTTT.

V is TRBV5-1 and J is TRBJ1-4; 7 bases align to TRBD1. Germline V gene sequence: CDR1 SGHRS, CDR2 YFSETQ. V lost 3 bases to trimming and J lost 0 bases; unmatched junction nucleotides: 8. The CDR3 is 17 residues long. The CDR3 here is CASSSGTEPPTNEKLFF. The DNA for the CDR3 is TGCGCCAGCAGCTCCGGGACAGAACCTCCAACTAATGAAAAACTGTTTTTT.

J is TRBJ2-7 and V is TRBV28; no clear D. The CDR3 runs to 12 residues. The V gene lost 5 bases and the J gene lost 6 bases, with 11 bases spanning the gap. CDR1 is MDHEN and CDR2 is SYDVKM in the germline V gene. In DNA form, the CDR3 reads TGTGCCAGCAGTACACGGCCCCTCGAGCAGTACTTC. Protein: CASSTRPLEQYF.

A single count supports this clone. The chain is built from TRBV4-2 and TRBJ2-2; 7 nucleotides line up with TRBD2. With V trimmed by 1 base and J by 4 bases, 9 bases remained unmatched. Germline lookup yields CDR1 LGHNA and CDR2 YNFKEQ. This CDR3 is 17 amino acids long. As DNA, the CDR3 is TGTGCCAGCAGCCAAGCCCTCGGTGGGGGGGTCACCGGGGAGCTGTTTTTT. Encoded protein: CASSQALGGGVTGELFF.

The chain employs TRBV11-2 and TRBJ2-1; 7 nucleotides match TRBD2. Germline trimming cut 7 bases from V and 7 bases from J; bases unmatched to any gene: 7. The CDR3 loop spans 13 amino acids. Germline CDR1 SGHAT, CDR2 FQNNGV. CDR3 sequence: CASTYLRGNEQFF. The CDR3 DNA reads as TGTGCCAGCACCTACTTGCGGGGGAATGAGCAGTTCTTC.

The chain recombines TRBV2 with TRBJ2-7; D is unclear. V lost 8 bases to trimming and J lost 2 bases, with 10 bases between them. This CDR3 has 12 residues. Germline values: CDR1 SNHLY, CDR2 FYNNEI. The CDR3 bases are TGTGCCAGCGGTAGAAGTGCCTACGAGCAGTACTTC. It is translated as CASGRSAYEQYF.

A word on this clone: Other DNA sequences in the same sample also yield this CDR3. Here the CDR3 reads CASSFGHEQYF. The CDR3 DNA reads as TGTGCCAGCAGTTTTGGTCACGAGCAGTACTTC. The chain employs TRBV28 and TRBJ2-7; D is unclear. The V end lost 3 bases, the J end lost 5 bases, and 5 bases lay between the germline ends. Looked up from germline, CDR1 is MDHEN and CDR2 is SYDVKM. The CDR3 runs to 11 residues.